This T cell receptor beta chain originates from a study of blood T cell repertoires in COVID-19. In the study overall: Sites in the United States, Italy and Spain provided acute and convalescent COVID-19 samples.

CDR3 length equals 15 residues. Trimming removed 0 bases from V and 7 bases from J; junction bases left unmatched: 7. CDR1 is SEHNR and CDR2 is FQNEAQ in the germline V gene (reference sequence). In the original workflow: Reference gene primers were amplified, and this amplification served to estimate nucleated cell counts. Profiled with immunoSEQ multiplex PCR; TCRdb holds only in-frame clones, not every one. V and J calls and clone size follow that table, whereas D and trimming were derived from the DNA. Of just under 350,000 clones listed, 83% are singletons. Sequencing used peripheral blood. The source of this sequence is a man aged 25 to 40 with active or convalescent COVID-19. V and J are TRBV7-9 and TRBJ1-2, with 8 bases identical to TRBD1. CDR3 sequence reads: CASSLAGGTGSGYTF. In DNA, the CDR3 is TGTGCCAGCAGCTTAGCGGGTGGGACAGGTAGTGGCTACACCTTC.